The 27 T cell receptor beta chains reported below all come from one sample, sequenced in a study of T cells after yellow fever vaccination. TCRdb reprocessed the 5' RACE reads with MiXCR, giving one entry per CDR3 protein. Of roughly 30,000 distinct CDR3 sequences listed, 6.3% are singletons. The sample here was PBMCs, either bulk or a sorted T-cell subset (CD4+, CD8+, memory, or dextramer-sorted; not recorded which), taken on the day of the yellow fever booster vaccination. These receptors came from a man aged 30 to 39 who received the YFV17D yellow fever vaccine.

This clonotype was detected many times. The chain joins TRBV7-9 to TRBJ2-1; TRBD2 agrees at 10 bases. CDR3 length equals 13 residues. The germline gives CDR1 SEHNR, CDR2 FQNEAQ (reference sequence). Trimming took 8 bases from V and 9 from J; bases not matched to a gene: 7. The CDR3 spells CASFSGRGGEQFF. The CDR3 DNA reads as TGTGCCAGCTTCAGCGGGAGGGGTGGTGAGCAGTTCTTC.

This clonotype was seen at least ten times. The rearrangement uses TRBV7-9 and TRBJ2-1, with D unclear. CDR1 SEHNR and CDR2 FQNEAQ come from the germline V gene (reference sequence). The CDR3 is 12 amino acids. The V and J ends lost 4 bases and 3 bases respectively, with 4 bases between them. DNA for the CDR3: TGTGCCAGCAGCTCCCACTACAATGAGCAGTTCTTC. It is translated as CASSSHYNEQFF.

At least ten counts were recorded for this clonotype. The chain recombines TRBV10-3 with TRBJ2-2; TRBD1 or TRBD2 may be the D gene (5 bases each). Germline V lookup: CDR1 ENHRY, CDR2 SYGVKD. The CDR3 contains 11 residues. V shed 10 bases and J shed 11 bases, with 14 bases lying between them. CDR3 in amino acids: CATRWGSELFF. In DNA, the CDR3 is TGTGCCACGCGCTGGGGGTCCGAGCTGTTTTTT.

This clonotype was observed many times. This chain connects TRBV7-2 to TRBJ2-3, with D unclear. The CDR3 consists of 12 residues. V lost 4 bases and J 2 bases, leaving 4 bases between the germline ends. Per germline, CDR1 SGHTA and CDR2 FQGNSA. The CDR3 DNA follows: TGTGCCAGCAGCTACCTCACAGATACGCAGTATTTT. Encoded protein: CASSYLTDTQYF.

This clonotype was recorded at least ten times. The chain joins TRBV4-3 to TRBJ2-7; 9 positions match TRBD1. Germline V gene sequence: CDR1 LGHNA, CDR2 YSLEER. Losses at the gene ends were 3 bases for V and 5 bases for J; bases not matched to a gene: 5. CDR3 length equals 14 residues. CDR3 in DNA: TGCGCCAGCAGCCACCGGGACAGGGTACACGAGCAGTACTTC. Amino acids: CASSHRDRVHEQYF.

This clonotype has just a few counts. V usage is TRBV7-3 and J usage is TRBJ2-5; no firm D call. This CDR3 contains 14 residues. Germline CDR1 is SGHTA and CDR2 is FQGTGA. The V end was cut by 3 bases, the J end by 5 bases, with 13 bases between. The CDR3 nucleotides are TGTGCCAGCAGCTTCCTGCCCGAGGCGGAGACCCAGTACTTC. Its translation: CASSFLPEAETQYF.

This clonotype has at least ten counts. The chain couples TRBV28 to TRBJ1-5, with D unresolved. V lost 3 bases to trimming and J lost 3 bases, with 9 bases between them. Germline V gives CDR1 MDHEN, CDR2 SYDVKM. The CDR3 totals 14 residues. The CDR3 reads CASSFQGLNQPQHF. The CDR3 nucleotides are TGTGCCAGCAGTTTTCAAGGCCTCAATCAGCCCCAGCATTTT.

To note about this clonotype: One base away lies a much larger clone, so this may be a sequencing read error. The chain recombines TRBV14 with TRBJ2-6; D gene unclear. The germline V and J ends were trimmed by 6 bases and 1 base, with 10 bases remaining between them. Germline CDR1 SGHDN, CDR2 FVKESK. This CDR3 spans 15 amino acids. This chain's CDR3 is CASSRWVSGANVLTF. The CDR3 DNA reads as TGTGCCAGCAGTCGCTGGGTTTCTGGGGCCAACGTCCTGACTTTC.

This clonotype has a count of ten or more. This CDR3 is CASRDSSNTEAFF. In DNA, the CDR3 is TGTGCCAGCCGGGACAGCTCGAACACTGAAGCTTTCTTT. The V call is TRBV6-2 or TRBV6-3, the J call TRBJ1-1; 7 bases are shared with TRBD1. This CDR3 is built from 13 residues. Germline CDR1 is MNHEY and CDR2 is SVGEGT. J lost 1 base, V lost 8 bases, and 4 bases had no gene match.

This clonotype showed up many times. The chain joins TRBV12-5 to TRBJ2-1; D may be TRBD1 or TRBD2 (5 bases each). V dropped 5 bases and J dropped 15 bases, with 20 bases sitting between them. Per germline, CDR1 LGHNT and CDR2 FRNRAP. The CDR3 consists of 13 residues. This CDR3 is CASGQGERGERFF. The CDR3 DNA is TGTGCTAGTGGTCAAGGAGAACGGGGCGAACGGTTCTTC.

By share, this clonotype counts as medium-sized. The gene calls are TRBV7-9 and TRBJ2-7; D is perhaps TRBD1 or TRBD2 (5 bases each). The V end lost 5 bases, the J end lost 3 bases, and 11 bases lay between the germline ends. Germline-derived CDR1 and CDR2 are SEHNR and FQNEAQ (reference sequence). The CDR3 contains 13 residues. CDR3 amino acids: CASSQGTNYEQYF. The CDR3 nucleotides read TGTGCCAGCAGCCAAGGGACCAACTACGAGCAGTACTTC. Variable domain in full (rest from reference TRBV7-9 and TRBJ2-7): DTGVSQNPRHKITKRGQNVTFRCDPISEHNRLYWYRQTLGQGPEFLTYFQNEAQLEKSRLLSDRFSAERPKGSFSTLEIQRTEQGDSAMYLCASSQGTNYEQYFGPGTRLTVT.

Turning to this clonotype: A much larger clonotype is one base distant, so this may be a read error. The J gene is TRBJ2-3, the V gene TRBV5-3; D is undetermined. TRBV5-3 is identified as an open reading frame with a role that is uncertain. The V and J ends lost 8 bases and 2 bases respectively, with 12 bases between them. This CDR3 contains 13 residues. For the CDR3, the DNA is TGTGCCAGGAGCCCGGGTAACACAGATACGCAGTATTTT. Its protein is CARSPGNTDTQYF.

The sample holds many counts of this clonotype. The chain combines TRBV7-2 with TRBJ2-5, with D unresolved. Germline V lookup: CDR1 SGHTA, CDR2 FQGNSA. The CDR3 length is 12 residues. V shed 5 bases and J shed 2 bases, with 6 bases lying between them. The CDR3 DNA is TGTGCCAGCAGCCGGCCGCAAGAGACCCAGTACTTC. Its protein product is CASSRPQETQYF. The full variable domain, rest sourced from reference TRBV7-2 and TRBJ2-5, is GAGVSQSPSNKVTEKGKDVELRCDPISGHTALYWYRQSLGQGLEFLIYFQGNSAPDKSGLPSDRFSAERTGGSVSTLTIQRTQQEDSAVYLCASSRPQETQYFGPGTRLLVL.

This clonotype showed up many times. This chain connects TRBV7-9 to TRBJ2-7; D tentatively fits TRBD1 or TRBD2 (5 bases each). The CDR3 consists of 13 residues. The ends were cut back, 7 bases at V and 3 bases at J, with 13 bases in the middle. Germline V gene data show CDR1 as SEHNR and CDR2 as FQNEAQ (reference sequence). The CDR3 DNA sequence: TGTGCCAGCACCTCCGGGACCAGCTACGAGCAGTACTTC. It specifies CASTSGTSYEQYF.

This clonotype was detected many times. The chain joins TRBV12-3 or TRBV12-4 to TRBJ2-5; D uncertain. The CDR3 is 14 residues long. With 7 bases removed from V and 0 bases from J, the gap between germline ends came to 12 bases. As DNA, the CDR3 is TGTGCCAGCAAGTCTTCAGCTAACCAAGAGACCCAGTACTTC. Its protein product is CASKSSANQETQYF.

This clonotype has only a few counts. The chain employs TRBV19 and TRBJ1-1, with D possibly TRBD1 on 6 matching bases. V was trimmed by 3 bases and J by 1 base, leaving 9 bases between them. Germline lookup yields CDR1 LNHDA and CDR2 SQIVND (reference sequence). This CDR3 contains 14 residues. In DNA form, the CDR3 reads TGTGCCAGTAGTATGAGGGGACAGAACACTGAAGCTTTCTTT. It encodes CASSMRGQNTEAFF. Full variable domain (rest looked up from reference TRBV19 and TRBJ1-1): DGGITQSPKYLFRKEGQNVTLSCEQNLNHDAMYWYRQDPGQGLRLIYYSQIVNDFQKGDIAEGYSVSREKKESFPLTVTSAQKNPTAFYLCASSMRGQNTEAFFGQGTRLTVV.

The rearrangement links TRBV15 to TRBJ2-1, with D possibly being TRBD2 (5 bases). V lost 1 base and J lost 8, with 15 bases in between. The CDR3 contains 15 residues. CDR1 is LNHNV, CDR2 YYDKDF, per germline (reference sequence). This chain's CDR3 is CATSRGGAAPDEQFF. The CDR3 bases are TGTGCCACCAGCAGAGGGGGAGCAGCGCCGGATGAGCAGTTCTTC.

On this clonotype itself: A much bigger clone sits one base away, suggesting this may be a read error. V usage is TRBV12-3 or TRBV12-4 and J usage is TRBJ2-7; no clear D gene. The CDR3 extends over 12 amino acids. In DNA, the CDR3 is TGTGCCAACAGTTTGGATGGCTACGAGCAGTACTTC. Protein product: CANSLDGYEQYF.

In this sample, this clonotype turned up a few times. One junction end disagrees with the germline gene, perhaps due to a read error. The gene calls are TRBV7-7 and TRBJ2-1; D not resolved. The CDR3 has 13 amino acids. CDR1 SSHAT and CDR2 FNYEAQ come from the germline V gene (reference sequence). The chain's CDR3 is CASSFRPSNEQFF. In nucleotides, the CDR3 is TGTGCTAGCAGCTTTCGGCCCTCCAATGAGCAGTTCTTC. The full variable domain, rest sourced from reference TRBV7-7 and TRBJ2-1, is GAGVSQSPRYKVTKRGQDVTLRCDPISSHATLYWYQQALGQGPEFLTYFNYEAQPDKSGLPSDRFSAERPEGSISTLTIQRTEQRDSAMYRCASSFRPSNEQFFGPGTRLTVL.

As to this clonotype: A much larger clone lies one base from this, so it may be a read error. The chain employs TRBV20-1 and TRBJ2-1; 9 bases are a match to TRBD2. The V gene's germline CDR1 is DFQATT and CDR2 SNEGSKA (reference sequence). CDR3 length: 16 amino acids. The junction had 11 bases not matched to a gene; V was cut back by 0 bases and J by 8 bases. The CDR3 DNA sequence: TGCAGTGCTAGAGATGGGCAGGGGACTAGCCGCGATGAGCAGTTCTTC. It yields the protein CSARDGQGTSRDEQFF.

Details on this clonotype: This may come from a read error, since a much larger clone is one base off. Written as DNA, the CDR3 is TGTGCCAGCAGCCCCCAGTGGACAGGGCTTGGCTACACCTTC. This codes for CASSPQWTGLGYTF. The chain joins TRBV4-2 to TRBJ1-2; TRBD1 agrees at 8 bases. The CDR3 is made up of 14 amino acids. Unmatched junction bases numbered 8, after V lost 4 bases and J lost 7 bases. Germline CDR1 is LGHNA and CDR2 is YNFKEQ.

V gene TRBV7-2 combines with J gene TRBJ1-6, with 7 bases fitting TRBD1. Germline V CDR1 and CDR2: SGHTA, FQGNSA. The length of the CDR3 is 13 residues. J gave up 10 bases and V 2 bases, and 2 bases lay outside the gene matches. This CDR3 is CASSLQGESPLHF. In DNA form, the CDR3 reads TGTGCCAGCAGCTTACAGGGGGAATCACCCCTCCACTTT. Together with reference TRBV7-2 and TRBJ1-6, the CDR3 gives the full variable domain: GAGVSQSPSNKVTEKGKDVELRCDPISGHTALYWYRQSLGQGLEFLIYFQGNSAPDKSGLPSDRFSAERTGGSVSTLTIQRTQQEDSAVYLCASSLQGESPLHFGNGTRLTVT.

This clonotype was detected a few times. The chain joins TRBV27 to TRBJ2-6; 14 positions match TRBD2. The CDR3 runs 20 residues. V shed 6 bases, J shed 0 bases, and the junction held 10 bases outside the gene matches. Germline V gene data show CDR1 as MNHEY and CDR2 as SMNVEV (reference sequence). The CDR3 region has the DNA TGTGCCAGCAGCACAATTGGGACTAGCGGGAGCCGCTCTGGGGCCAACGTCCTGACTTTC. This sequence encodes CASSTIGTSGSRSGANVLTF.

This clonotype has a count of ten or more. This chain uses TRBV12-3 or TRBV12-4 with TRBJ1-6; D gene uncertain. V was shortened by 2 bases and J by 7 bases, with 9 bases between the two germline ends. This CDR3 spans 14 amino acids. CDR3 in amino acids: CASSLRELNSPLHF. The CDR3 DNA is TGTGCCAGCAGTTTAAGGGAGCTAAATTCACCCCTCCACTTT.

This clonotype was observed a few times. V is TRBV23-1 and J is TRBJ2-4; D remains ambiguous. TRBV23-1 is known as an ORF, though its function is uncertain. The length of the CDR3 is 18 residues. V lost 2 bases and J lost 0, with 17 bases in between. The CDR3 DNA sequence: TGCGCCAGCAGTCAAATCTCCCTAAAGACATCAGCCAAAAACATTCAGTACTTC. Translating gives CASSQISLKTSAKNIQYF.

This clonotype was found many times. CDR3 coding DNA: TGTGCCAGCAGCCCTCACAGTCCTTCATTTGGGGAGCTGTTTTTT. This translates into CASSPHSPSFGELFF. The chain joins TRBV12-3 or TRBV12-4 to TRBJ2-2; D is unresolved. The CDR3 is 15 residues long. Trimming left V 6 bases short and J 8 bases short, with 19 bases between.

This clonotype was seen at least ten times. This chain uses TRBV28 with TRBJ2-2, with D unresolved. The V gene lost 6 bases and the J gene lost 4 bases, with 6 bases spanning the gap. The germline CDR1 and CDR2 sequences are MDHEN and SYDVKM. CDR3 length equals 12 residues. In nucleotides, the CDR3 is TGTGCCAGCAGAACAGTCACCGGGGAGCTGTTTTTT. Encoded protein: CASRTVTGELFF.